The 28 T cell receptor beta chains presented below share a single source sample, sequenced in a study of CD8 T cells in Susac syndrome. When the RNA was reverse transcribed, random hexamers were used with an input of roughly 0.45 to 1 ug. Via MiXCR, TCRdb re-called the immunoSEQ multiplex PCR reads, giving one row per CDR3 protein. This sample has around 71,000 distinct CDR3 sequences, with approximately 96% found just once. The sequenced material came from CD4+ T cells from PBMCs. All receptors come from a human donor with multiple sclerosis.

The chain combines TRBV11-2 with TRBJ2-1; 9 nucleotides match TRBD2. CDR3 length: 16 amino acids. Looked up from germline, CDR1 is SGHAT and CDR2 is FQNNGV. V trimming: 4 bases; J trimming: 0 bases; junction bases outside the gene matches: 4. CDR3 nucleotides: TGTGCCAGCAGCTCGCCGCGGGGGGGCTCCTACAATGAGCAGTTCTTC. Translated, it gives CASSSPRGGSYNEQFF.

This chain uses TRBV3-1 with TRBJ2-7; no reliable D call. Trimming shortened V by 3 bases and J by 2 bases, and 11 bases separated the two germline ends. This CDR3 has 14 amino acids. Germline CDR1 is LGHDT and CDR2 is YNNKEL (reference sequence). The CDR3 DNA reads as TGTGCCAGCAGCCACCTGCCGGAAACCTACGAGCAGTACTTC. Its protein is CASSHLPETYEQYF.

This clonotype appeared a single time. J is TRBJ2-7 and V is TRBV4-2; 9 bases line up with TRBD2. This CDR3 contains 17 residues. Per the germline V gene, CDR1 is LGHNA and CDR2 is YNFKEQ. V trimming: 0 bases; J trimming: 2 bases; junction bases outside the gene matches: 8. The CDR3 loop is CASSQEPAGGYPYEQYF. In DNA, the CDR3 is TGTGCCAGCAGCCAAGAACCAGCGGGGGGCTACCCCTACGAGCAGTACTTC.

The gene calls are TRBV5-1 and TRBJ2-1; D uncertain. In germline, CDR1 is SGHRS, CDR2 YFSETQ. CDR3 length equals 13 residues. Trimming shortened V by 4 bases and J by 8 bases, and 13 bases separated the two germline ends. The CDR3 is CASSGGPPHEQFF. The CDR3 DNA sequence: TGCGCCAGCAGCGGTGGGCCTCCCCATGAGCAGTTCTTC.

V gene TRBV3-1 combines with J gene TRBJ2-2, with no clear D. The CDR3 runs to 14 residues. Deletions cut 1 base from V and 4 bases from J, with 7 bases between. Germline assignment: CDR1 LGHDT and CDR2 YNNKEL (reference sequence). The CDR3 is CASSQVTITGELFF. For the CDR3, the DNA is TGTGCCAGCAGCCAAGTCACGATCACCGGGGAGCTGTTTTTT.

This rearrangement joins TRBV30 to TRBJ2-4; tentatively, D is TRBD1 or TRBD2 (5 bases each). The ends were cut back, 1 base at V and 11 bases at J, with 12 bases in the middle. This CDR3 contains 12 residues. Germline assignment: CDR1 GTSNPN and CDR2 SVGIG (reference sequence). CDR3 residues: CAWSETRGVQYF. The DNA of the CDR3 is TGTGCCTGGAGTGAAACTCGAGGGGTTCAGTACTTC.

This chain connects TRBV20-1 to TRBJ1-5; D gene ambiguous. The germline CDR1 and CDR2 sequences are DFQATT and SNEGSKA (reference sequence). V was shortened by 2 bases and J by 2 bases, with 10 bases between the two germline ends. This CDR3 region has 14 residues. This chain's CDR3 is CSARSRLGNQPQHF. CDR3 nucleotides: TGCAGTGCTAGATCCAGGTTAGGCAATCAGCCCCAGCATTTT.

The chain employs TRBV5-1 and TRBJ1-1; 9 positions match TRBD1. CDR3 size: 13 residues. With V trimmed by 5 bases and J by 6 bases, 5 bases remained unmatched. Germline values: CDR1 SGHRS, CDR2 YFSETQ. The CDR3 is CASRRGQGAEAFF. The CDR3 DNA sequence: TGCGCCAGCAGACGGGGACAGGGCGCTGAAGCTTTCTTT. The full variable domain, in which reference TRBV5-1 and TRBJ1-1 provide the parts outside the CDR3, is KAGVTQTPRYLIKTRGQQVTLSCSPISGHRSVSWYQQTPGQGLQFLFEYFSETQRNKGNFPGRFSGRQFSNSRSEMNVSTLELGDSALYLCASRRGQGAEAFFGQGTRLTVV.

The V and J genes are TRBV9 and TRBJ2-2; 8 nucleotides agree with TRBD1. The V and J ends lost 0 bases and 0 bases, in that order; junction bases with no gene match: 7. There are 18 residues in the CDR3. Germline loops: CDR1 SGDLS, CDR2 YYNGEE. CDR3 loop: CASSVGRQGATNTGELFF. CDR3 sequence (DNA): TGTGCCAGCAGCGTAGGGCGGCAGGGGGCCACGAACACCGGGGAGCTGTTTTTT.

This clonotype appeared a single time. The chain joins TRBV29-1 to TRBJ2-7, with D perhaps TRBD1 (5 bases). Germline V gene lookup returns CDR1 SQVTM and CDR2 ANQGSEA. The CDR3 extends over 13 amino acids. Trimming took 4 bases from V and 5 from J, leaving 15 bases between them. The CDR3 is CSVGGRASHEQYF. The CDR3 nucleotides are TGCAGCGTTGGGGGCAGGGCGTCCCACGAGCAGTACTTC.

This rearrangement joins TRBV7-9 to TRBJ1-4, with D possibly TRBD1 on 5 matching bases. The CDR3 covers 13 residues. Trimming shortened V by 5 bases and J by 7 bases, and 11 bases separated the two germline ends. The germline V gene encodes CDR1 SEHNR and CDR2 FQNEAQ (reference sequence). This CDR3 is CASSSAGAEKLFF. The CDR3 DNA reads TGTGCCAGCAGCAGCGCCGGGGCTGAAAAACTGTTTTTT.

CDR3 region: CASSSTGRLNGYTF. DNA for the CDR3: TGTGCCAGCTCATCAACCGGGAGATTGAACGGCTACACCTTC. The genes are TRBV18 and TRBJ1-2, with D uncertain. The germline V and J ends were trimmed by 5 bases and 8 bases, with 18 bases remaining between them. Germline-derived CDR1 and CDR2 are KGHSH and LQKENI. This CDR3 spans 14 amino acids.

The chain employs TRBV12-3 or TRBV12-4 and TRBJ2-7, with 7 bases matching TRBD1. V shed 7 bases and J 2 bases; nucleotides not matched to a gene: 5. This CDR3 spans 13 amino acids. The CDR3 sequence is CASTQGDPYEQYF. The CDR3 nucleotides are TGTGCCAGCACCCAGGGGGACCCCTACGAGCAGTACTTC.

J is TRBJ2-3 and V is TRBV7-9; D might be TRBD1 (6 bases). Trimming left V 4 bases short and J 1 base short, with 12 bases between. The germline gives CDR1 SEHNR, CDR2 FQNEAQ (reference sequence). This CDR3 region has 15 residues. The CDR3 protein is CASSSYSGGTDTQYF. In DNA, the CDR3 is TGTGCCAGCAGCTCTTACTCAGGGGGCACAGATACGCAGTATTTT.

DNA of the CDR3: TGTGCCAGCAGCTTGACAGGGTATGAGCAGTTCTTC. It translates to CASSLTGYEQFF. The rearrangement joins TRBV7-2 to TRBJ2-1; TRBD1 aligns across 7 bases. The CDR3 length is 12 residues. Germline V gene data show CDR1 as SGHTA and CDR2 as FQGNSA. V shed 3 bases, J shed 8 bases, and the junction held 1 base outside the gene matches. Based on the CDR3 plus reference TRBV7-2 and TRBJ2-1, the full variable domain is GAGVSQSPSNKVTEKGKDVELRCDPISGHTALYWYRQSLGQGLEFLIYFQGNSAPDKSGLPSDRFSAERTGGSVSTLTIQRTQQEDSAVYLCASSLTGYEQFFGPGTRLTVL.

The chain couples TRBV3-1 to TRBJ2-1, with 7 bases lining up with TRBD1. The trim removed 4 bases at V and 8 bases at J, leaving 8 bases unmatched. The length of the CDR3 is 14 residues. Germline CDR1 is LGHDT and CDR2 is YNNKEL (reference sequence). The CDR3 DNA reads as TGTGCCAGCAGCCCCACGACAGGGAGCGATGAGCAGTTCTTC. This gives the protein CASSPTTGSDEQFF.

The chain couples TRBV20-1 to TRBJ1-5; the D is unclear. In germline, CDR1 is DFQATT, CDR2 SNEGSKA (reference sequence). The CDR3 has 15 residues. V was pared by 2 bases and J by 2 bases, with 13 bases between. The CDR3 coding sequence is TGCAGTGCTAGAACGAGCCTATTAGGCAATCAGCCCCAGCATTTT. This encodes CSARTSLLGNQPQHF.

The chain links TRBV6-5 to TRBJ2-1, with D possibly being TRBD1 or TRBD2 (5 bases each). Germline loops: CDR1 MNHEY, CDR2 SVGAGI. V lost 2 bases to trimming and J lost 6 bases, with 14 bases between them. This CDR3 is 15 amino acids long. For the CDR3, the DNA is TGTGCCAGCAGTTACAATGGGGGATTAGGCAATGAGCAGTTCTTC. It codes for CASSYNGGLGNEQFF.

The gene calls are TRBV7-9 and TRBJ2-1, with TRBD2 matching over 12 bases. In germline, CDR1 is SEHNR, CDR2 FQNEAQ (reference sequence). This CDR3 is 15 amino acids long. V dropped 5 bases and J dropped 4; count of bases not matched to a gene: 3. CDR3 nucleotides: TGTGCCAGCAGCCCCGGGACTAGCGGGTACAATGAGCAGTTCTTC. Encoded protein: CASSPGTSGYNEQFF.

The chain combines TRBV7-9 with TRBJ2-7; D remains ambiguous. The CDR3 is made up of 14 amino acids. The germline V and J ends were trimmed by 2 bases and 5 bases, with 13 bases remaining between them. From germline, CDR1 is SEHNR and CDR2 FQNEAQ (reference sequence). DNA of the CDR3: TGTGCCAGCAGCTTATCAGGCGAATCCCACGAGCAGTACTTC. It codes for CASSLSGESHEQYF.

The J gene is TRBJ2-1, the V gene TRBV2, with D perhaps TRBD1 (6 bases). Germline CDR1 and CDR2: SNHLY and FYNNEI. CDR3 length: 15 residues. Trimming removed 7 bases at V and 2 bases at J, with 15 bases between. CDR3 DNA: TGTGCCAGCAAGCTCCAGGGGACGGCCTACAATGAGCAGTTCTTC. Translating gives CASKLQGTAYNEQFF.

This rearrangement joins TRBV3-1 to TRBJ2-5, with D unclear. CDR3 length equals 12 residues. Trimming removed 0 bases from V and 3 bases from J, with 2 bases in between. Germline-derived CDR1 and CDR2 are LGHDT and YNNKEL (reference sequence). CDR3 DNA sequence: TGTGCCAGCAGCCAAGAGGAAGAGACCCAGTACTTC. It is translated as CASSQEEETQYF.

The rearrangement uses TRBV18 and TRBJ1-1; TRBD1 matches at 9 bases. Germline assignment: CDR1 KGHSH and CDR2 LQKENI. V shed 3 bases and J 1 base; nucleotides not matched to a gene: 0. The CDR3 extends over 14 amino acids. The CDR3: CASSPGQGNTEAFF. In nucleotides, the CDR3 is TGTGCCAGCTCACCGGGACAGGGGAACACTGAAGCTTTCTTT.

V and J are TRBV18 and TRBJ2-7; D perhaps matches TRBD1 (6 bases). Germline V lookup: CDR1 KGHSH, CDR2 LQKENI. V lost 3 bases and J lost 1, with 16 bases in between. The CDR3 length is 16 residues. The CDR3 DNA sequence: TGTGCCAGCTCACCGAGGGTACAGGGTGTGTCCTACGAGCAGTACTTC. It translates to CASSPRVQGVSYEQYF. The variable domain in full, completed from reference TRBV18 and TRBJ2-7, reads NAGVMQNPRHLVRRRGQEARLRCSPMKGHSHVYWYRQLPEEGLKFMVYLQKENIIDESGMPKERFSAEFPKEGPSILRIQQVVRGDSAAYFCASSPRVQGVSYEQYFGPGTRLTVT.

The chain combines TRBV6-1 with TRBJ2-1; D tentatively fits TRBD1 or TRBD2 (5 bases each). V was trimmed by 4 bases and J by 12 bases, leaving 13 bases between them. The germline V gene has CDR1 MNHNS and CDR2 SASEGT. This CDR3 contains 12 residues. CDR3: CASSGPGTVQFF. DNA for the CDR3: TGTGCCAGCAGTGGTCCCGGGACCGTGCAGTTCTTC.

This sequence joins TRBV20-1 and TRBJ1-5; D ambiguous. In germline, CDR1 is DFQATT, CDR2 SNEGSKA (reference sequence). The CDR3 loop spans 14 amino acids. V shed 1 base and J shed 2 bases, with 9 bases lying between them. The CDR3 reads CSARGPTGNQPQHF. As DNA, the CDR3 is TGCAGTGCTAGAGGACCAACTGGCAATCAGCCCCAGCATTTT.

This clonotype has only one observation. V gene TRBV29-1 combines with J gene TRBJ2-7, with D tentatively TRBD2 (5 bases). CDR1 SQVTM and CDR2 ANQGSEA come from the germline V gene. There are 12 residues in the CDR3. Trimming pared 7 bases from V and 5 bases from J, leaving 15 bases between. The CDR3 DNA sequence: TGCAGCGCCGGCGCGGGTCGCGACGAGCAGTACTTC. Its translation is CSAGAGRDEQYF.

The chain joins TRBV6-2 or TRBV6-3 to TRBJ2-7; D unresolved. The CDR3 spans 12 residues. Germline-derived CDR1 and CDR2 are MNHEY and SVGEGT. The V end was cut by 2 bases, the J end by 3 bases, with 5 bases between. Here the CDR3 DNA reads TGTGCCAGCAGTTACGAAAGCTACGAGCAGTACTTC. Encoded protein: CASSYESYEQYF.